The rows below give T cell receptor beta chains drawn from one sample of a study of blood T cell repertoires in COVID-19. Here immunoSEQ multiplex PCR was the method, and the copy in TCRdb shows in-frame clones only, minus some. Among 110,000 to 150,000 clones listed, roughly 90% were seen once. What was sequenced was PBMCs or T cells enriched from blood (not recorded which). The receptors shown here come from a man aged 50 to 59 who had recovered from COVID-19. Both conserved end residues are part of each CDR3. The D gene is left open where the match is weak. For some rows the clone size is stated as once, few or many, or as a class when expanded; others skip it.

D gene	V gene	clone size	J gene	CDR3 protein	CDR3 DNA
NA	TRBV6-5	NA	TRBJ1-3	CASTLWALPGNTIYF	TGTGCCAGCACTCTCTGGGCGCTCCCTGGAAACACCATATATTTT
TRBD1	TRBV7-9	once	TRBJ1-2	CASSLGGQGAHSYGYTF	TGTGCCAGCAGCTTAGGTGGACAGGGGGCGCACTCCTATGGCTACACCTTC
NA	TRBV29-1	NA	TRBJ2-2	CSALRDFNTGELFF	TGCAGCGCACTCCGGGACTTTAACACCGGGGAGCTGTTTTTT
TRBD2	TRBV7-2	NA	TRBJ2-5	CASSLAAGVETQYF	TGTGCCAGCAGCTTAGCGGCGGGGGTAGAGACCCAGTACTTC
TRBD2	TRBV24-1	once	TRBJ2-4	CATSDPGGEGIQYF	TGTGCCACCAGTGACCCCGGGGGGGAGGGCATTCAGTACTTC
NA	TRBV21-1	NA	TRBJ2-3	CASSQRGTDTQYF	TGTGCCAGCAGTCAGAGGGGGACAGATACGCAGTATTTT
NA	TRBV15	NA	TRBJ1-3	CATWGVSGNTIYF	TGTGCCACCTGGGGGGTCTCTGGAAACACCATATATTTT
NA	TRBV3-1/TRBV3-2	NA	TRBJ1-3	CASSPSTGPSGNTIYF	TGTGCCAGCAGCCCCTCGACAGGCCCCTCTGGAAACACCATATATTTT
NA	TRBV19	once	TRBJ1-5	CASSIVTGNQPQHF	TGTGCCAGTAGTATAGTGACAGGAAATCAGCCCCAGCATTTT
TRBD2	TRBV28	NA	TRBJ2-7	CASSLPGGGWGGSYEQYF	TGTGCCAGCAGTTTACCCGGGGGGGGATGGGGAGGCTCCTACGAGCAGTACTTC
NA	TRBV5-4	NA	TRBJ2-1	CACWARNEQFF	TGTGCCTGCTGGGCCCGAAATGAGCAGTTCTTC
NA	TRBV11-2	NA	TRBJ1-4	CASSLEAATNEKLFF	TGTGCCAGCAGCTTAGAGGCGGCAACTAATGAAAAACTGTTTTTT
NA	TRBV7-3	NA	TRBJ1-1	CASSLQPTRDTEAFF	TGTGCCAGCAGCCTCCAGCCAACGAGGGACACTGAAGCTTTCTTT
NA	TRBV21-1	NA	TRBJ2-7	CASSPAQGDFSAQYF	TGTGCCAGCAGCCCTGCACAGGGGGATTTTTCAGCGCAGTACTTC
TRBD1	TRBV19	NA	TRBJ1-5	CASTHGRGLNQPQHF	TGTGCCAGTACCCATGGCAGGGGGCTCAATCAGCCCCAGCATTTT
TRBD1	TRBV4-1	NA	TRBJ2-1	CASSQGGQSNEQFF	TGCGCCAGCAGCCAAGGGGGACAGAGCAATGAGCAGTTCTTC
TRBD2	TRBV2	NA	TRBJ2-1	CASSSGAYNEQFF	TGTGCCAGCTCTAGCGGGGCTTACAATGAGCAGTTCTTC
TRBD2	TRBV19	NA	TRBJ2-5	CASSLAGELESQYF	TGTGCCAGTAGTCTAGCGGGGGAGTTAGAGAGCCAGTACTTC
TRBD1	TRBV2	NA	TRBJ1-5	CASRFGTGSQPQHF	TGTGCCAGCAGATTCGGGACAGGTAGCCAGCCCCAGCATTTT
NA	TRBV7-2	NA	TRBJ2-7	CASSLGPGLSYEQYF	TGTGCCAGCAGCTTAGGACCGGGACTGAGCTACGAGCAGTACTTC
TRBD1	TRBV28	NA	TRBJ1-1	CASTLTGQGSSAFF	TGTGCCAGCACCCTCACGGGACAGGGGTCTTCCGCTTTCTTT
TRBD1	TRBV27	NA	TRBJ1-5	CASSLSGQGSQPQHF	TGTGCCAGCAGTTTATCGGGACAGGGAAGTCAGCCCCAGCATTTT
TRBD1	TRBV5-4	NA	TRBJ1-1	CASSEGQGGTEAFF	TGTGCCAGCAGCGAGGGACAGGGGGGCACTGAAGCTTTCTTT
NA	TRBV7-2	NA	TRBJ2-3	CASSPFQSGTQYF	TGTGCCAGCAGCCCCTTCCAGAGCGGTACGCAGTATTTT
TRBD1	TRBV2	NA	TRBJ1-2	CASMHTGGIQYGYTF	TGTGCCAGCATGCATACAGGGGGGATCCAGTATGGCTACACCTTC
TRBD2	TRBV3-1/TRBV3-2	NA	TRBJ2-1	CASSQDLVAGGVNEQFF	TGTGCCAGCAGCCAAGATCTGGTAGCGGGGGGCGTCAATGAGCAGTTCTTC
NA	TRBV4-1	NA	TRBJ2-3	CASSQVVRFTDTQYF	TGCGCCAGCAGCCAAGTGGTCAGGTTCACAGATACGCAGTATTTT
TRBD1	TRBV5-4	once	TRBJ2-1	CASSIGQGSSNEQFF	TGTGCCAGCAGCATAGGACAGGGGAGTAGCAATGAGCAGTTCTTC
NA	TRBV24-1	NA	TRBJ2-5	CATSDPLGAAETQYF	TGTGCCACCAGTGATCCGTTGGGGGCTGCGGAGACCCAGTACTTC
NA	TRBV29-1	NA	TRBJ1-2	CSVEEGGGYGYTF	TGCAGCGTTGAAGAGGGGGGAGGTTATGGCTACACCTTC
NA	TRBV19	NA	TRBJ2-1	CASSIVGASNEQFF	TGTGCCAGTAGTATAGTTGGAGCTTCCAATGAGCAGTTCTTC
NA	TRBV15	NA	TRBJ2-2	CATSNGHTNTGELFF	TGTGCCACCAGCAACGGACACACGAACACCGGGGAGCTGTTTTTT
NA	TRBV19	NA	TRBJ1-5	CASSLLDSSNQPQHF	TGTGCCAGTAGTCTATTGGACAGTAGCAATCAGCCCCAGCATTTT
NA	TRBV5-1	NA	TRBJ1-4	CASSNQGSGTNEKLFF	TGCGCCAGCAGCAATCAGGGTTCAGGAACTAATGAAAAACTGTTTTTT
TRBD1	TRBV5-6	NA	TRBJ1-3	CASSLDRGNTIYF	TGTGCCAGCAGCTTGGACAGGGGCAACACCATATATTTT
TRBD2	TRBV5-4	NA	TRBJ2-3	CASSRGGVGTSGSLGETRYF	TGTGCCAGCAGCCGGGGCGGGGTCGGGACTAGCGGGAGTTTGGGGGAAACGCGGTATTTT
NA	TRBV30	NA	TRBJ1-5	CAWSATGQGRNQPQHF	TGTGCCTGGAGTGCCACAGGGCAGGGGCGTAATCAGCCCCAGCATTTT
NA	TRBV18	NA	TRBJ1-2	CASSPSRGPDYGYTF	TGTGCCAGCTCACCATCACGTGGGCCAGACTATGGCTACACCTTC